The source of this T cell receptor (beta chain) is a study of OX40 agonist ivuxolimab in advanced cancers. Study-wide context: Clinicians treated patients with ivuxolimab, an agonistic anti-OX40 (CD134) antibody. Prior therapy, whether anti-PD-1, anti-PD-L1 or anti-CTLA-4, was allowed, and 40% had some. While on treatment, patients had intravenous ivuxolimab at 0.01 to 10 mg/kg every 2 weeks.

CDR3 length: 14 residues. The V segment lost 4 bases and the J segment 7 bases; nucleotides outside the gene matches: 9. The V gene's germline CDR1 is SGHTA and CDR2 FQGNSA. Assay used: immunoSEQ multiplex PCR; TCRdb lists only in-frame clones, some missing. The sample holds tens of thousands of clones; around 85% are singletons and the top ten take approximately 0.68%. The rearrangement links TRBV7-2 to TRBJ1-2; 7 bases match TRBD1. The sequencing here drew on CD4+ or CD8+ T cells sorted from blood, taken in a trial of the OX40 agonist ivuxolimab. This clonotype was obtained from an adult with an advanced solid tumor such as melanoma, head and neck, liver or kidney cancer. CDR3 sequence: CASSSGQPPFGYTF. CDR3 bases: TGTGCCAGCAGCTCGGGACAGCCCCCGTTTGGCTACACCTTC.